The following is a T cell receptor beta chain sequence with its context. Germline V CDR1 and CDR2: SGHTA, FQGTGA. V lost 2 bases and J lost 11, with 13 bases in between. CDR3 size: 13 residues. The sample is drawn from a study of T cell changes during pregnancy in multiple sclerosis. Repertoires were generated with immunoSEQ multiplex PCR, while TCRdb's copy carries only in-frame clones and drops some. The table has some 80,000 clones, approximately 95% seen once; the top ten hold roughly 0.14%. This sequence joins TRBV7-3 and TRBJ2-1; D perhaps matches TRBD1 (5 bases). This specimen consisted of CD4+ T cells from peripheral blood mononuclear cells, obtained after pregnancy. This receptor was identified in a female donor with multiple sclerosis, enrolled in a pregnancy study. CDR3 loop: CASSLALADKQFF. DNA for the CDR3: TGTGCCAGCAGCTTAGCATTGGCGGACAAGCAGTTCTTC.